This is a list of T cell receptor beta chains from one sample in a study of molecular identifiers for immune sequencing clone quantification. MiXCR, applied by TCRdb to the PCR reads, yields one record per CDR3 protein. The sample holds under 350,000 distinct CDR3 sequences, about a quarter seen once. The sample comprised naive CD8+ T cells from blood, with Jurkat cell RNA spiked in. All receptors come from a human donor in good health. Some libraries in this study had Jurkat cell RNA spiked in. The CDR3 runs from the conserved cysteine through the conserved F or W. The D gene is left open where the match is weak. Clone sizes are given selectively: once, few, many, or a class where the clone is expanded.

V	size	J	D	DNA	CDR3
TRBV4-3	few	TRBJ2-2	NA	TGCGCCAGCAGCCAAGACTCCGGCCGCATTATAGCCGGGGAGCTGTTTTTT	CASSQDSGRIIAGELFF
TRBV27	once	TRBJ1-1	TRBD1	TGTGCCAGCAGGGTGACAGGGACTAACACTGAAGCTTTCTTT	CASRVTGTNTEAFF
TRBV28	many	TRBJ1-1	NA	TGTGCCAGCAGTTTATACTGGGAGATTAACACTGAAGCTTTCTTT	CASSLYWEINTEAFF
TRBV25-1	many	TRBJ2-7	TRBD2	TGTGCCACCAGCGGGACTAGCGATTTCGAGCAGTACTTC	CATSGTSDFEQYF
TRBV6-2/TRBV6-3	NA	TRBJ1-2	TRBD1	TGTGCCAGCAGCGAAGGACAGGGCGCAGGCTACACCTTC	CASSEGQGAGYTF
TRBV6-2/TRBV6-3	NA	TRBJ1-1	TRBD1	TGTGCCAGCAGTAACACTGTACAGGGGGCGGCTGACACTGAAGCTTTCTTT	CASSNTVQGAADTEAFF
TRBV6-5	many	TRBJ1-4	NA	TGTGCCAGCAGTTACATAGGGGAGACTGAAAAACTGTTTTTT	CASSYIGETEKLFF
TRBV12-3/TRBV12-4	few	TRBJ2-5	NA	TGTGCCAGCAGTTTTAGCGCAGAGACCCAGTACTTC	CASSFSAETQYF
TRBV24-1	few	TRBJ2-2	TRBD1	TGTGCCACCAGTGACCCCGGGACAGGGTCCGGGGAGCTGTTTTTT	CATSDPGTGSGELFF
TRBV29-1	many	TRBJ2-7	NA	TGCAGCGTTCGAGACACCTACGAGCAGTACTTC	CSVRDTYEQYF
TRBV19	many	TRBJ2-7	TRBD1	TGTGCCAGCGCACCGGGACAGATCTACGAGCAGTACTTC	CASAPGQIYEQYF